This T cell receptor beta chain was identified during a study of blood T cell repertoires in COVID-19. Measured with immunoSEQ multiplex PCR; TCRdb has only the in-frame clones, and not every one. The top ten hold approximately 11% of the sample, which has some 140,000 clones, almost 80% seen once. Trimming at V came to 3 bases and at J to 9 bases, leaving 7 bases not matched to a gene. The CDR3 length is 15 residues. CDR1 is SGHNT and CDR2 is YYREEE in the germline V gene (reference sequence). The genes are TRBV5-4 and TRBJ1-6; 9 bases match TRBD1. This receptor was taken from a man in his sixties who had recovered from COVID-19. The specimen was peripheral blood. The CDR3: CASSSDRGARSPLHF. The CDR3 DNA reads as TGTGCCAGCAGCTCGGACAGGGGAGCGCGTTCACCCCTCCACTTT. Complete variable domain (other parts from reference TRBV5-4 and TRBJ1-6): ETGVTQSPTHLIKTRGQQVTLRCSSQSGHNTVSWYQQALGQGPQFIFQYYREEENGRGNFPPRFSGLQFPNYSSELNVNALELDDSALYLCASSSDRGARSPLHFGNGTRLTVT.